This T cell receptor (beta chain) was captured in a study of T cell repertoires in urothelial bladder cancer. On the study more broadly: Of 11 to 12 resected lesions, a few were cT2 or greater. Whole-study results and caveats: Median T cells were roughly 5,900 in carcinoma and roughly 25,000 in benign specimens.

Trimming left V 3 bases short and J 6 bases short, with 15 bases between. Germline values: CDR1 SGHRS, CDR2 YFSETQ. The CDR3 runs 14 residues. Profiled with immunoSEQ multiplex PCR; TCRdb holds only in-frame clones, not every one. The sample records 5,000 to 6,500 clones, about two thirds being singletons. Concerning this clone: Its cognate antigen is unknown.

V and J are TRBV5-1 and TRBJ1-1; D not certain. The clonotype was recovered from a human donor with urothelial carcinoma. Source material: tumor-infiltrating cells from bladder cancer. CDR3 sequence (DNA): TGCGCCAGCAGCTCTAGAACAGATAACCCTGAAGCTTTCTTT. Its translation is CASSSRTDNPEAFF.